The T cell receptor (beta chain) under discussion was sequenced for a study of control samples from healthy donors and cancer patients. The method was immunoSEQ multiplex PCR; TCRdb's version includes in-frame clones alone and lacks a portion of them. Of about 35,000 clones in the sample, about 86% were seen once. The sample consisted of PBMCs. This TCR was sampled from a woman in her thirties or forties with lung cancer.

The DNA for the CDR3 is TGTGCCAGCAGCTTCCCGTCAGCCAAAAACATTCAGTACTTC. It is translated as CASSFPSAKNIQYF. V and J are TRBV7-9 and TRBJ2-4; D not resolved. Germline V gives CDR1 SEHNR, CDR2 FQNEAQ (reference sequence). V was pared by 3 bases and J by 0 bases, with 6 bases between. This CDR3 is built from 14 residues.